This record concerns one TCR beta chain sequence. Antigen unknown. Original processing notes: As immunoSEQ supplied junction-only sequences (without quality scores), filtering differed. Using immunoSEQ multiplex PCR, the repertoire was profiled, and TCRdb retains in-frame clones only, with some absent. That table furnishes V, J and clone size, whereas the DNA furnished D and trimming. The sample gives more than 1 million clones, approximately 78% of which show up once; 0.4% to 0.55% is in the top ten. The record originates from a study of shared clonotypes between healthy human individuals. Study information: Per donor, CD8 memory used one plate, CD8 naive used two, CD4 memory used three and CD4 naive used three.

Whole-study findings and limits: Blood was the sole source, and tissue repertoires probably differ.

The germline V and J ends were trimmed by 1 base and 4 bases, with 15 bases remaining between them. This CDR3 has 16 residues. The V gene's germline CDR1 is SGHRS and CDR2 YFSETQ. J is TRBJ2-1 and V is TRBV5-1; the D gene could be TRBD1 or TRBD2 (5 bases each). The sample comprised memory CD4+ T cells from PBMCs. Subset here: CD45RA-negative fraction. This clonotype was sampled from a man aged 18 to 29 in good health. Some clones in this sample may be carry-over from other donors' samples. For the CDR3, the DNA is TGCGCCAGCAGCTTGTTTAGTGGGACCCTGTACAATGAGCAGTTCTTC. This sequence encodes CASSLFSGTLYNEQFF.